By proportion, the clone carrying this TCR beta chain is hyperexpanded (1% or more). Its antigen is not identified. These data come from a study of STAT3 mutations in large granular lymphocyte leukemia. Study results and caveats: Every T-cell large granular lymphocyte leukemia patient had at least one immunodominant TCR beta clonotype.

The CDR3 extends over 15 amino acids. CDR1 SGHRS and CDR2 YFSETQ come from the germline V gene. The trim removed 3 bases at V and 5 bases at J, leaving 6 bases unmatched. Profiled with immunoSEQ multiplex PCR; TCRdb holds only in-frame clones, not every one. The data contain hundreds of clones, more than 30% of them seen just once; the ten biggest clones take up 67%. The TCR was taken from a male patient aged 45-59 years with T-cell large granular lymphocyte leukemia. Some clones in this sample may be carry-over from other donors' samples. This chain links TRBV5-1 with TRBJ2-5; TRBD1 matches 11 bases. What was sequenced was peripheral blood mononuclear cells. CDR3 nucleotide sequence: TGCGCCAGCAGCTCGGACAGGGGGCAGGGGGAGACCCAGTACTTC. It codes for CASSSDRGQGETQYF.